This T cell receptor (beta chain) is drawn from a study of metastatic and nonmetastatic thyroid tumors. About the study: Malignant thyroid and benign thyroid patients provided blood and tumor or nodule tissue whose repertoires were compared.

This clone was detected ten times or more. Its antigen is not known. No patient received treatment before thyroid surgery. MiXCR reprocessed the PCR reads for TCRdb. The sample holds tens of thousands of clones; roughly 24% are singletons and the top ten take about 15%. Study-wide results and caveats: A significant increase in TCR beta diversity was reportedly seen in malignant thyroid tumors relative to benign nodules, in blood and tumor.

V dropped 6 bases and J dropped 8 bases, with 20 bases sitting between them. Germline V gene lookup returns CDR1 SNHLY and CDR2 FYNNEI. The CDR3 extends over 15 amino acids. The specimen was tumor tissue. This sequence was found in a female donor with papillary thyroid cancer or a benign thyroid nodule (not recorded which). Some clones in this sample may be carry-over from other donors' samples. This chain joins TRBV2 and TRBJ1-3, with D possibly TRBD1 on 5 matching bases. CDR3 bases: TGTGCCAGCAGGCTGGGGCTCGGGGGGTCTGACACCATATATTTT. This codes for CASRLGLGGSDTIYF.